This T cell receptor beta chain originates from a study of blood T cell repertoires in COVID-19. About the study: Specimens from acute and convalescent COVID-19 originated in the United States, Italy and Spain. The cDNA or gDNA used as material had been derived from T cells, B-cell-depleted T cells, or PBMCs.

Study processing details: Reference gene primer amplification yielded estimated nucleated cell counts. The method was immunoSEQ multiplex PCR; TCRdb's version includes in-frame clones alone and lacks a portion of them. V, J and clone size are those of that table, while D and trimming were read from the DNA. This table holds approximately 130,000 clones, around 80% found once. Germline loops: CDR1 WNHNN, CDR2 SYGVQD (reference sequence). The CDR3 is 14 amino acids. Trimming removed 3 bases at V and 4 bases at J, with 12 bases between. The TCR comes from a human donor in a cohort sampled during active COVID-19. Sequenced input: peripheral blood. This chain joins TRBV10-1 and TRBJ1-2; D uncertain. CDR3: CASSDGFSPYGYTF. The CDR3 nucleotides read TGCGCCAGCAGTGACGGGTTCTCACCCTATGGCTACACCTTC.